This entry features one TCR beta chain sequence. The V gene end was trimmed by 3 bases and the J gene end by 5 bases; junction bases not matched to a gene: 5. Per the germline V gene, CDR1 is LNHDA and CDR2 is SQIVND (reference sequence). This CDR3 is 17 amino acids long. This specimen comes from a study of cytomegalovirus exposure and HLA in healthy donors. This PCR relied on a set of 60 Vbeta primers and 13 Jbeta primers. Assay used: immunoSEQ multiplex PCR; TCRdb lists only in-frame clones, some missing. The table shows under 120,000 clones, with roughly 71% occurring only once. The sequenced sample consisted of PBMCs. This clonotype was obtained from a middle-aged man in good health and CMV-seropositive. The chain has TRBV19 and TRBJ2-1; 15 bases map to TRBD2. The CDR3, as DNA: TGTGCCAGTAGTATCCGCCGGACTAGCGGGAGGGACAATGAGCAGTTCTTC. Amino acid sequence: CASSIRRTSGRDNEQFF.